This T cell receptor (beta chain) derives from a study of T cell clones after liver transplantation. About the research overall: Samples came pre-transplant, pre-randomization before withdrawal, and post-randomization after withdrawal ended.

The CDR3 is made up of 14 amino acids. V lost 6 bases, J lost 0 bases, and 12 bases lay in between. CDR1 and CDR2 from the germline V gene are MNHNS and SASEGT. The assay was immunoSEQ multiplex PCR, and TCRdb's table has in-frame clones only and misses some. The sample has about 51,000 clones, approximately 71% seen once. At least ten counts were recorded for this clone. Sample: CD4+ T cells from blood, taken more than 53 months after liver transplant. This sequence originates from a human patient who received a liver transplant. The graft donor may be the source of some T cells. The chain has TRBV6-1 and TRBJ2-7; no firm D call. This CDR3 is CASRRQVSSYEQYF. DNA for the CDR3: TGTGCCAGCAGGCGGCAGGTGTCCTCCTACGAGCAGTACTTC.